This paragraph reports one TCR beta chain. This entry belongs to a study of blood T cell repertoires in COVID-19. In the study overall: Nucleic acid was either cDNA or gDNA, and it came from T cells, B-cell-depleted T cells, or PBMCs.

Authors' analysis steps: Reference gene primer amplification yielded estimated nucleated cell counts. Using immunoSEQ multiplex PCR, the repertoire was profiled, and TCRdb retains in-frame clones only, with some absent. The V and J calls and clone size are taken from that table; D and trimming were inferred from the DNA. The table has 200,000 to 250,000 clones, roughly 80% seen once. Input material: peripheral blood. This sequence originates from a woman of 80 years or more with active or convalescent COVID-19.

The CDR3 here is CASSATGGTEAFF. The DNA of the CDR3 is TGTGCCAGCAGCGCGACAGGGGGGACTGAAGCTTTCTTT. The chain uses TRBV9 and TRBJ1-1, with 9 bases lining up with TRBD1. Germline trimming cut 3 bases from V and 5 bases from J; bases unmatched to any gene: 2. The CDR3 sequence is 13 residues long. CDR1 is SGDLS, CDR2 YYNGEE, per germline.